Sequencing of this TCR beta chain was carried out in a study of shared clonotypes between healthy human individuals. The donors were adults (healthy and HIV-negative) with no recent acute infections or vaccinations. V lost 3 bases, J lost 7 bases, and 9 bases lay in between. CDR1 is WNHNN and CDR2 is SYGVQD in the germline V gene (reference sequence). There are 12 residues in the CDR3. Using immunoSEQ multiplex PCR, the repertoire was profiled, and TCRdb retains in-frame clones only, with some absent. The table lists about 2 million clones, roughly 95% of them singletons. Sequenced sample: naive CD4+ T cells sorted from blood. Regarding subset: CD45RA+ positively selected. The sequence derives from a man aged 18 to 30 in good health. The chain has TRBV10-1 and TRBJ2-5; D is unresolved. CDR3 region: CASSELGRTQYF. The CDR3 nucleotides are TGCGCCAGCAGTGAACTCGGAAGGACCCAGTACTTC.